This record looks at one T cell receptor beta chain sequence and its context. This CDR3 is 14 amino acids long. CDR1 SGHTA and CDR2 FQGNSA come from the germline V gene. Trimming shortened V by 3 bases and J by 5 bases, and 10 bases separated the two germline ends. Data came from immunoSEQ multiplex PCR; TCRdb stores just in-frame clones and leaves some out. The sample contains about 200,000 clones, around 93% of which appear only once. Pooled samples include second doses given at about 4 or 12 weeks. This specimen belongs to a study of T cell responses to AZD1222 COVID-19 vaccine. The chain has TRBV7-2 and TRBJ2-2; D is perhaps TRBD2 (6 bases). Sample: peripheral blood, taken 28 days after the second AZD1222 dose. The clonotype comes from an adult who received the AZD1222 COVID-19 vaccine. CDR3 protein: CASSFKGGTGELFF. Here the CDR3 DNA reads TGTGCCAGCAGCTTTAAGGGAGGTACCGGGGAGCTGTTTTTT. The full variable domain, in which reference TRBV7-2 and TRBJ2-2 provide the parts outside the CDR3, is GAGVSQSPSNKVTEKGKDVELRCDPISGHTALYWYRQSLGQGLEFLIYFQGNSAPDKSGLPSDRFSAERTGGSVSTLTIQRTQQEDSAVYLCASSFKGGTGELFFGEGSRLTVL.